The 7 T cell receptor beta chains listed next were all sequenced from one sample in a study of a mutant IDH1 vaccine in newly diagnosed glioma. Time point denoted: baseline, week 1 (first vaccination visit). Treatment given: pre-vaccination baseline after standard-of-care therapy. Clones were read by immunoSEQ multiplex PCR, and TCRdb kept only the in-frame ones, dropping some. The sample lists 98,000 or so clones, approximately 90% occurring once. This specimen consisted of PBMCs, obtained from a glioma patient treated with radiotherapy, temozolomide or both. The origin of the receptors is a woman aged 50 to 60 with glioma.

The chain recombines TRBV7-8 with TRBJ2-1, with 7 bases fitting TRBD2. The trim removed 2 bases at V and 15 bases at J, leaving 10 bases unmatched. The CDR3 has 13 amino acids. Per germline, CDR1 SGHVS and CDR2 FQNEAQ. The CDR3 region has the DNA TGTGCCAGCAGCTTAAGAGAAGGGAGGGCCGTGTTCTTC. Translated, it gives CASSLREGRAVFF.

This clone occurred once. The chain joins TRBV28 to TRBJ2-3; no reliable D call. The CDR3 runs 16 residues. CDR1 MDHEN and CDR2 SYDVKM come from the germline V gene. Between the trimmed V and J ends, which lost 5 bases and 6 bases, there was a span of 21 bases. The DNA of the CDR3 is TGTGCCAGCAGTCCCTCGAAAAGTAGATTGTTGGATACGCAGTATTTT. It codes for CASSPSKSRLLDTQYF.

The chain couples TRBV28 to TRBJ2-3; 7 positions match TRBD2. Germline CDR1 MDHEN, CDR2 SYDVKM. The CDR3 has 14 residues. This chain's CDR3 is CGWSTAGSTDTQYF. For the CDR3, the DNA is TGTGGATGGAGTACAGCGGGAAGCACAGATACGCAGTATTTT.

The chain employs TRBV6-6 and TRBJ1-1; possibly TRBD1 for D (5 bases). V lost 3 bases to trimming and J lost 3 bases, with 8 bases between them. Germline V gene lookup returns CDR1 MNHNY and CDR2 SVGAGI (reference sequence). The CDR3 covers 13 residues. CDR3 bases: TGTGCCAGCAGTTATGGGACGGACACTGAAGCTTTCTTT. Translating it yields CASSYGTDTEAFF.

This clone was seen once. V usage is TRBV19 and J usage is TRBJ2-7; TRBD1 aligns across 9 bases. J gave up 1 base and V 1 base, and 2 bases lay outside the gene matches. There are 15 residues in the CDR3. Germline V gives CDR1 LNHDA, CDR2 SQIVND (reference sequence). The CDR3 DNA is TGTGCCAGTAGTATAGGGACAGGGGTTTCCTACGAGCAGTACTTC. This encodes CASSIGTGVSYEQYF.

The V call is TRBV18, the J call TRBJ1-6; 7 positions match TRBD1. Germline CDR1 KGHSH, CDR2 LQKENI. The junction had 7 bases not matched to a gene; V was cut back by 2 bases and J by 9 bases. This CDR3 comprises 15 residues. CDR3 protein: CASSPDQGVVSPLHF. As DNA, the CDR3 is TGTGCCAGCTCACCAGACCAGGGGGTTGTTTCACCCCTCCACTTT.

The chain combines TRBV29-1 with TRBJ2-5, with 9 nucleotides matching TRBD1. This CDR3 is built from 16 residues. V lost 1 base, J lost 2 bases, and 8 bases stayed unmatched. Germline assignment: CDR1 SQVTM and CDR2 ANQGSEA. For the CDR3, the DNA is TGCAGCGTTGAAGGGGGGGACAGGGCCCTTCAAGAGACCCAGTACTTC. Amino acid sequence: CSVEGGDRALQETQYF.